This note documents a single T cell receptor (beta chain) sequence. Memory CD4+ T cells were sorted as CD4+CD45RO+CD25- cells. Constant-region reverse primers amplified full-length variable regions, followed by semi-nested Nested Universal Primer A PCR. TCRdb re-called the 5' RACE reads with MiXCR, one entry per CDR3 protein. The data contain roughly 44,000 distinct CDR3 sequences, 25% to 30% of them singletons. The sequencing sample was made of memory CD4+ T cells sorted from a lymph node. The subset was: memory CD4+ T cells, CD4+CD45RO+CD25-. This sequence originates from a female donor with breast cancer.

CDR3 region: CATSDWGGAGSGANVLTF. The CDR3 nucleotides are TGTGCCACCAGTGATTGGGGGGGGGCCGGCTCTGGGGCCAACGTCCTGACTTTC. The rearrangement links TRBV24-1 to TRBJ2-6, with a weak D call TRBD2 (7 bases). Germline lookup yields CDR1 KGHDR and CDR2 SFDVKD. CDR3 length: 18 amino acids. With 2 bases removed from V and 0 bases from J, the gap between germline ends came to 13 bases.